The 13 T cell receptor beta chains below come from one sample, sequenced in a study of radiotherapy plus CTLA-4 blockade in lung cancer. Sequencing was performed with immunoSEQ multiplex PCR; in TCRdb, only in-frame clones are kept and a portion is missing. The table records over 45,000 clones, roughly 80% of them present only once. This material consisted of peripheral blood, taken from a patient treated with radiotherapy plus ipilimumab. All receptors derive from a human donor with non-small cell lung cancer who had a complete response to radiotherapy plus ipilimumab.

Of note for this clone: One end of the junction fails to match germline, which may point to a read error. Different DNA sequences within this sample yield the same CDR3. The chain joins TRBV9 to TRBJ1-1, with D possibly TRBD1 on 6 matching bases. Germline V gene lookup returns CDR1 SGDLS and CDR2 YYNGEE. This CDR3 has 16 amino acids. The CDR3 DNA reads TGTGCCAGCAGCGGGGGACAAGAGATAGTTAGCGCTGAGGCTTTCTTT. Translation gives CASSGGQEIVSAEAFF.

This sequence joins TRBV5-1 and TRBJ2-5; tentative D call: TRBD1 (5 bases). V was clipped by 3 bases and J by 4 bases, with 13 bases between them. Germline CDR1 is SGHRS and CDR2 is YFSETQ. This CDR3 spans 14 amino acids. CDR3 amino acids: CASSSNARGETQYF. CDR3 bases: TGCGCCAGCAGCTCCAACGCTAGGGGAGAGACCCAGTACTTC.

In this sample, this clone turned up a few times. This chain's CDR3 is CASSRLTATGNTIYF. CDR3 nucleotide sequence: TGTGCCAGCAGTCGCTTGACAGCGACTGGAAACACCATATATTTT. The V and J genes are TRBV6-5 and TRBJ1-3, with a possible D match to TRBD1 (5 bases). The CDR3 contains 15 residues. Germline V gene lookup returns CDR1 MNHEY and CDR2 SVGAGI. V was cut by 5 bases and J by 2 bases, with 13 bases left in between.

The rearrangement joins TRBV7-9 to TRBJ2-3; 10 bases map to TRBD1. Germline lookup yields CDR1 SEHNR and CDR2 FQNEAQ (reference sequence). Unmatched junction bases numbered 9, after V lost 1 base and J lost 2 bases. This CDR3 spans 18 amino acids. CDR3 in amino acids: CASSLGVGQGGYTDTQYF. Here the CDR3 DNA reads TGTGCCAGCAGCTTAGGTGTAGGACAGGGGGGCTACACAGATACGCAGTATTTT.

For the CDR3, the DNA is TGCAGTGCCACCGGGGGGGGAGGCTACACCTTC. Residues: CSATGGGGYTF. The V call is TRBV20-1, the J call TRBJ1-2; D is perhaps TRBD1 (5 bases). The germline V gene encodes CDR1 DFQATT and CDR2 SNEGSKA (reference sequence). This CDR3 is 11 amino acids long. Deletions cut 6 bases from V and 8 bases from J, with 13 bases between.

This rearrangement joins TRBV10-1 to TRBJ2-7; weak D call: TRBD2 (5 bases). Trimming shortened V by 7 bases and J by 4 bases, and 23 bases separated the two germline ends. The CDR3 spans 16 residues. From germline, CDR1 is WNHNN and CDR2 SYGVQD (reference sequence). CDR3 sequence reads: CASTRVRGPARYEQYV. The CDR3 nucleotides read TGCGCCAGCACCCGAGTCAGAGGGCCCGCGAGGTACGAGCAGTACGTC.

V gene TRBV27 combines with J gene TRBJ2-7; 7 bases agree with TRBD2. The V segment lost 4 bases and the J segment 3 bases; nucleotides outside the gene matches: 6. The CDR3 is 14 amino acids. In germline, CDR1 is MNHEY, CDR2 SMNVEV (reference sequence). CDR3 loop: CASSYRLASYEQYF. CDR3 sequence (DNA): TGTGCCAGCAGTTACCGACTAGCCAGCTACGAGCAGTACTTC.

The rearrangement joins TRBV28 to TRBJ1-4; D gene uncertain. CDR1 MDHEN and CDR2 SYDVKM come from the germline V gene. Trimming stripped 4 bases from V and 3 bases from J, with 12 bases between. This CDR3 is built from 15 residues. CDR3 coding DNA: TGTGCCAGCAGTTCCCCCCGGGGAGCTAATGAAAAACTGTTTTTT. This gives the protein CASSSPRGANEKLFF. The full variable domain, with the rest looked up from reference TRBV28 and TRBJ1-4, is DVKVTQSSRYLVKRTGEKVFLECVQDMDHENMFWYRQDPGLGLRLIYFSYDVKMKEKGDIPEGYSVSREKKERFSLILESASTNQTSMYLCASSSPRGANEKLFFGSGTQLSVL.

This chain uses TRBV18 with TRBJ1-4; D ambiguous. The CDR3 totals 13 residues. Per the germline V gene, CDR1 is KGHSH and CDR2 is LQKENI. The V end was cut by 2 bases, the J end by 4 bases, with 5 bases between. The DNA for the CDR3 is TGTGCCAGCTCACCAGGGCTTAATGAAAAACTGTTTTTT. Encoded protein: CASSPGLNEKLFF.

V and J are TRBV15 and TRBJ2-7, with TRBD2 matching 9 bases. The CDR3 is 15 amino acids. The J segment lost 5 bases and the V segment lost 0 bases, leaving 5 bases of the junction unmatched. Per the germline V gene, CDR1 is LNHNV and CDR2 is YYDKDF (reference sequence). The CDR3 nucleotides read TGTGCCACCAGCAGAGATGCAGTAGCGGGGGACGAGCAGTACGTC. It encodes CATSRDAVAGDEQYV.

V and J are TRBV18 and TRBJ2-2; D is unclear. The V and J ends lost 5 bases and 0 bases respectively, with 13 bases between them. CDR1 and CDR2 from the germline V gene are KGHSH and LQKENI. The CDR3 covers 16 residues. For the CDR3, the DNA is TGTGCCAGCTCAATCGTCGCAGAGGCGAACACCGGGGAGCTGTTTTTT. Translated: CASSIVAEANTGELFF. Full variable domain (missing parts from reference TRBV18 and TRBJ2-2): NAGVMQNPRHLVRRRGQEARLRCSPMKGHSHVYWYRQLPEEGLKFMVYLQKENIIDESGMPKERFSAEFPKEGPSILRIQQVVRGDSAAYFCASSIVAEANTGELFFGEGSRLTVL.

The chain has TRBV19 and TRBJ1-6, with 7 bases aligning to TRBD1. CDR1 is LNHDA and CDR2 is SQIVND in the germline V gene (reference sequence). The CDR3 totals 15 residues. V lost 7 bases and J lost 9; bases outside the gene matches: 12. For the CDR3, the DNA is TGTGCCAGTAATTCAAACAGGGGAAAGGGTTCACCCCTCCACTTT. It specifies CASNSNRGKGSPLHF.

The chain uses TRBV7-8 and TRBJ2-7, with unresolved D. V shed 1 base and J shed 0 bases, with 13 bases lying between them. The CDR3 is 16 amino acids. CDR1 is SGHVS, CDR2 FQNEAQ, per germline. The CDR3 loop is CASSLVLTSSSYEQYV. The CDR3 bases are TGTGCCAGCAGCTTAGTCCTGACATCGAGCTCCTACGAGCAGTACGTC.